These 24 T cell receptor beta chains came from one sample sequenced in a study of molecular identifiers for immune sequencing clone quantification. TCRdb analysed the PCR reads with MiXCR anew, one entry per CDR3 protein. The repertoire consists of approximately 100,000 distinct CDR3 sequences, with 36% occurring once and the leading ten covering less than 5.5%. Sequencing was done on a sample of naive CD8+ T cells from blood, with Jurkat cell RNA spiked in. Subset given: FACS-sorted CD8+CD4-CCR7+CD45RA+ naive T cells. The receptors here all came from a human donor in good health. Some libraries in this study had Jurkat cell RNA spiked in.

This clonotype was counted ten times or more. The chain recombines TRBV20-1 with TRBJ2-3; 8 nucleotides agree with TRBD2. The length of the CDR3 is 19 residues. The ends lost 4 bases at V and 1 base at J; junction bases unmatched: 19. Germline V gives CDR1 DFQATT, CDR2 SNEGSKA (reference sequence). The DNA of the CDR3 is TGCAGTGCTAACGAACCGGGACTAGTCCTATCGATCGGCACAGATACGCAGTATTTT. Translated, it gives CSANEPGLVLSIGTDTQYF.

As concerns this clonotype: The junction departs from the called germline gene at one end, perhaps through a read error. This sequence joins TRBV20-1 and TRBJ2-7, with a tentative D call TRBD2 (5 bases). The CDR3 is 13 residues long. Germline V CDR1 and CDR2: DFQATT, SNEGSKA (reference sequence). For the CDR3, the DNA is TGCAGTGCTAGATCGGGATCAACCTACGAGCAGTCCTTC. Translation: CSARSGSTYEQSF.

The rearrangement links TRBV14 to TRBJ2-1; 10 positions agree with TRBD2. The CDR3 contains 17 residues. The trim removed 1 base at V and 7 bases at J, leaving 10 bases unmatched. Germline V lookup: CDR1 SGHDN, CDR2 FVKESK. DNA for the CDR3: TGTGCCAGCAGCCAAGTCCGGACTAGCGGAACGGGTAATGAGCAGTTCTTC. Its translation: CASSQVRTSGTGNEQFF.

This chain connects TRBV13 to TRBJ1-4; D uncertain. The V end lost 4 bases, the J end lost 6 bases, and 15 bases lay between the germline ends. The CDR3 has 15 amino acids. Germline V gives CDR1 PRHDT, CDR2 FYEKMQ (reference sequence). This chain's CDR3 is CASSSFVPKDEKLFF. For the CDR3, the DNA is TGTGCCAGCAGCTCATTCGTCCCGAAGGATGAAAAACTGTTTTTT.

This clonotype was detected many times. The J gene is TRBJ2-7, the V gene TRBV7-8, with unresolved D. This CDR3 is built from 12 residues. The V end was cut by 4 bases, the J end by 3 bases, with 7 bases between. Germline-derived CDR1 and CDR2 are SGHVS and FQNEAQ. CDR3 coding DNA: TGTGCCAGCAGCTCGATAGGCTACGAGCAGTACTTC. This encodes CASSSIGYEQYF.

This clonotype was seen many times. V usage is TRBV7-9 and J usage is TRBJ2-4, with 9 bases identical to TRBD1. The CDR3 runs to 15 residues. Trimming took 5 bases from V and 3 from J; bases not matched to a gene: 5. CDR1 and CDR2 (germline): SEHNR, FQNEAQ (reference sequence). The chain's CDR3 is CASSQGQGDKNIQYF. The CDR3 coding sequence is TGTGCCAGCAGCCAGGGACAGGGCGACAAAAACATTCAGTACTTC.

This clonotype was seen a handful of times. The J gene is TRBJ2-6, the V gene TRBV5-6; D is tentatively TRBD1 or TRBD2 (5 bases each). The CDR3 is made up of 14 amino acids. In germline, CDR1 is SGHDT, CDR2 YYEEEE. The V and J ends lost 0 bases and 5 bases respectively, with 6 bases between them. This chain's CDR3 is CASSLGGRANVLTF. The CDR3 DNA reads TGTGCCAGCAGCTTGGGGGGGAGGGCCAACGTCCTGACTTTC.

As regards this clonotype: One junction end does not reproduce the germline sequence, and a read error may be involved. CDR3 sequence: CASSDSYGPSGANVLTF. As DNA, the CDR3 is TGTGCCAGCAGTGATTCGTATGGACCCTCTGGTGCCAACGTCCTGACTTTC. The chain uses TRBV28 and TRBJ2-6; no reliable D call. The CDR3 is made up of 17 amino acids. Per germline, CDR1 MDHEN and CDR2 SYDVKM.

Notes on this clonotype: A read error may explain this, as a much larger clone is one base away. It is likely a read error, because the conserved phenylalanine at the end of the CDR3 is missing. This chain uses TRBV7-2 with TRBJ2-7; TRBD1 matches at 9 bases. The junction had 1 base not matched to a gene; V was cut back by 4 bases and J by 3 bases. The CDR3 covers 13 residues. Germline CDR1 SGHTA, CDR2 FQGNSA. The CDR3 loop reads CASSWGQGYEQYL. The CDR3, as DNA: TGTGCCAGCAGCTGGGGACAGGGCTACGAGCAGTACCTC.

In its sample, this clonotype was seen a few times. The chain recombines TRBV18 with TRBJ2-7; 8 positions match TRBD2. The junction had 7 bases not matched to a gene; V was cut back by 3 bases and J by 6 bases. The germline gives CDR1 KGHSH, CDR2 LQKENI. The CDR3 consists of 14 residues. This CDR3 is CASSPPTGGVEQYF. DNA for the CDR3: TGTGCCAGCTCACCGCCAACGGGGGGGGTCGAGCAGTACTTC.

To note about this clonotype: At one of its ends the junction is not consistent with the germline gene, which may arise from a read error. The chain links TRBV28 to TRBJ1-5; D might be TRBD1 (6 bases). This CDR3 comprises 16 residues. The germline V gene encodes CDR1 MDHEN and CDR2 SYDVKM. In nucleotides, the CDR3 is TGTGCCAGCAGAACTGACAGGACTGGGAGCAATCGGCCCCAGCATTTT. This codes for CASRTDRTGSNRPQHF.

The chain combines TRBV6-5 with TRBJ2-7, with D maybe TRBD1 (6 bases). This CDR3 is 17 amino acids long. Germline V CDR1 and CDR2: MNHEY, SVGAGI. V lost 0 bases and J lost 1, with 16 bases in between. CDR3 in amino acids: CASSYSRGSRGSYEQYF. The CDR3, as DNA: TGTGCCAGCAGTTACTCGAGAGGTTCCAGGGGTTCCTACGAGCAGTACTTC.

This clonotype appeared many times. This sequence joins TRBV7-2 and TRBJ2-1; D is undetermined. Germline V gives CDR1 SGHTA, CDR2 FQGNSA. This CDR3 comprises 14 residues. Trimming took 5 bases from V and 6 from J, leaving 14 bases between them. CDR3 region: CASSPTLEPNEQFF. CDR3 DNA: TGTGCCAGCAGCCCAACGTTGGAACCCAATGAGCAGTTCTTC. The whole variable domain, filled in from reference TRBV7-2 and TRBJ2-1, reads GAGVSQSPSNKVTEKGKDVELRCDPISGHTALYWYRQSLGQGLEFLIYFQGNSAPDKSGLPSDRFSAERTGGSVSTLTIQRTQQEDSAVYLCASSPTLEPNEQFFGPGTRLTVL.

V gene TRBV6-4 combines with J gene TRBJ2-1; D may be TRBD1 or TRBD2 (5 bases each). V lost 4 bases and J lost 10, with 14 bases in between. Germline CDR1 and CDR2: MRHNA and SNTAGT. This CDR3 is built from 13 residues. Here the CDR3 reads CASSVVLRDEQFF. In DNA, the CDR3 is TGTGCCAGCAGTGTAGTATTGAGGGACGAGCAGTTCTTC.

A word on this clonotype: An end of the junction does not agree with germline; a read error may underlie this. The V and J genes are TRBV19 and TRBJ2-7; 7 bases fit TRBD1. The length of the CDR3 is 14 residues. CDR1 is LNHDA and CDR2 is SQIVND in the germline V gene (reference sequence). This CDR3 reads CAGRIAAGGYEQYF. DNA of the CDR3: TGTGCCGGTAGGATAGCTGCAGGGGGCTACGAGCAGTACTTC.

The chain is built from TRBV12-3 or TRBV12-4 and TRBJ2-3; tentative D call: TRBD1 (6 bases). CDR3 length: 12 amino acids. V lost 5 bases and J lost 4, with 7 bases in between. DNA of the CDR3: TGTGCCAGCAGTGAGGGGGCAGATACGCAGTATTTT. It codes for CASSEGADTQYF.

Comments on this clonotype: The conserved phenylalanine or tryptophan is not found at the CDR3 terminus, so this likely reflects a read error. This CDR3 is CASSLAAGAKNIQYI. The DNA for the CDR3 is TGTGCCAGCAGCTTAGCCGCTGGGGCCAAAAACATTCAGTACATC. V usage is TRBV11-2 and J usage is TRBJ2-4; no definite D call. The CDR3 is 15 amino acids. V gave up 1 base and J gave up 1 base, with 8 bases separating them. From germline, CDR1 is SGHAT and CDR2 FQNNGV.

This clonotype was observed once. This may arise from a read error, as a much more abundant clone is one base away. The chain has TRBV7-9 and TRBJ2-3; D gene unclear. V lost 10 bases to trimming and J lost 5 bases, with 16 bases between them. There are 13 residues in the CDR3. The germline gives CDR1 SEHNR, CDR2 FQNEAQ (reference sequence). The CDR3 spells CANRVGSLDTQYF. In DNA form, the CDR3 reads TGTGCCAACAGAGTAGGCAGCTTAGATACGCAGTATTTT. The whole variable domain, filled in from reference TRBV7-9 and TRBJ2-3, reads DTGVSQNPRHKITKRGQNVTFRCDPISEHNRLYWYRQTLGQGPEFLTYFQNEAQLEKSRLLSDRFSAERPKGSFSTLEIQRTEQGDSAMYLCANRVGSLDTQYFGPGTRLTVL.

The chain uses TRBV5-8 and TRBJ2-7; D perhaps matches TRBD2 (6 bases). The germline V gene has CDR1 SGHTS and CDR2 YDEGEE. With 0 bases removed from V and 6 bases from J, the gap between germline ends came to 13 bases. CDR3 length: 14 amino acids. The CDR3 sequence is CASSLVEGRPEQYF. CDR3 bases: TGTGCCAGCAGCTTGGTGGAGGGGAGGCCCGAGCAGTACTTC. Together with reference TRBV5-8 and TRBJ2-7, the CDR3 gives the full variable domain: EAGVTQSPTHLIKTRGQQATLRCSPISGHTSVYWYQQALGLGLQFLLWYDEGEERNRGNFPPRFSGRQFPNYSSELNVNALELEDSALYLCASSLVEGRPEQYFGPGTRLTVT.

Only a few counts were recorded for this clonotype. V gene TRBV27 combines with J gene TRBJ2-3; TRBD2 is a possible D gene (6 bases). This CDR3 is 12 amino acids long. Trimming took off 10 bases at V and 2 bases at J, with 10 bases between the two ends. The germline CDR1 and CDR2 sequences are MNHEY and SMNVEV (reference sequence). The CDR3 is CATGLNTDTQYF. CDR3 in DNA: TGTGCCACCGGACTAAACACAGATACGCAGTATTTT.

This clonotype was found a few times. At one boundary the junction diverges from the germline segment, which might be a read error. V gene TRBV28 combines with J gene TRBJ1-1; D gene ambiguous. This CDR3 is 14 amino acids long. In germline, CDR1 is MDHEN, CDR2 SYDVKM. Here the CDR3 DNA reads TGTGCCAGCAGCCCGGGAGTTGTTAACACTGAAGCTATCTTT. It encodes CASSPGVVNTEAIF.

This clonotype has a count of ten or more. J is TRBJ1-1 and V is TRBV7-2; D gene unclear. Germline V gives CDR1 SGHTA, CDR2 FQGNSA. The length of the CDR3 is 14 residues. Between the trimmed V and J ends, which lost 2 bases and 0 bases, there was a span of 7 bases. The CDR3, as DNA: TGTGCCAGCAGCTTACGGACTATGAACACTGAAGCTTTCTTT. It encodes CASSLRTMNTEAFF.

J is TRBJ2-7 and V is TRBV6-2 or TRBV6-3, with D perhaps TRBD1 (6 bases). V lost 0 bases, J lost 4 bases, and 19 bases lay in between. The CDR3 has 17 amino acids. Germline loops: CDR1 MNHEY, CDR2 SVGEGT. CDR3 DNA sequence: TGTGCCAGCAGTTACTCGATTCTTGGGACACCGATTTACGAGCAGTACTTC. Protein product: CASSYSILGTPIYEQYF.

As DNA, the CDR3 is TGTGCCAGCAGTTACTACTCGCTAGCGGAAGAGACCCAGTACTTC. Its translation: CASSYYSLAEETQYF. The J gene is TRBJ2-5, the V gene TRBV6-6; the match to TRBD2 covers 7 bases. V dropped 1 base and J dropped 3; count of bases not matched to a gene: 5. CDR3 length equals 15 residues. Germline loops: CDR1 MNHNY, CDR2 SVGAGI (reference sequence).